The clone carrying this TCR beta chain was seen more than once but under ten times. Its antigen is still unknown. Amplification of TCR beta CDR3 regions used RNA as the template. A first-round RT-PCR of the TCR CDR3 used the HTBI primer set. TCRdb called the multiplex PCR reads again in MiXCR, with one record for every CDR3 protein. The sample records hundreds of thousands of distinct CDR3 sequences, roughly a sixth being singletons. This specimen comes from a study of T cells in Graves' hyperthyroidism and ophthalmopathy. Study overall: The initial diagnosis was the point when peripheral blood was collected, ahead of any treatment. General study points: In validation, the model predicted ophthalmopathy. These predictions came a median around 5.9 months before onset.

Extraction of PBMCs used 10 ml of fresh peripheral blood. The sample comprised blood. The clonotype was recovered from a middle-aged woman with Graves' ophthalmopathy.

This chain's CDR3 is CASSVEPGQNYEQYF. In DNA, the CDR3 is TGTGCCAGCAGCGTAGAGCCCGGACAGAACTACGAGCAGTACTTC. The J gene is TRBJ2-7, the V gene TRBV9; D perhaps matches TRBD1 (6 bases). V was clipped by 0 bases and J by 3 bases, with 13 bases between them. CDR3 length: 15 amino acids. CDR1 SGDLS and CDR2 YYNGEE come from the germline V gene. Based on the CDR3 plus reference TRBV9 and TRBJ2-7, the full variable domain is DSGVTQTPKHLITATGQRVTLRCSPRSGDLSVYWYQQSLDQGLQFLIQYYNGEERAKGNILERFSAQQFPDLHSELNLSSLELGDSALYFCASSVEPGQNYEQYFGPGTRLTVT.